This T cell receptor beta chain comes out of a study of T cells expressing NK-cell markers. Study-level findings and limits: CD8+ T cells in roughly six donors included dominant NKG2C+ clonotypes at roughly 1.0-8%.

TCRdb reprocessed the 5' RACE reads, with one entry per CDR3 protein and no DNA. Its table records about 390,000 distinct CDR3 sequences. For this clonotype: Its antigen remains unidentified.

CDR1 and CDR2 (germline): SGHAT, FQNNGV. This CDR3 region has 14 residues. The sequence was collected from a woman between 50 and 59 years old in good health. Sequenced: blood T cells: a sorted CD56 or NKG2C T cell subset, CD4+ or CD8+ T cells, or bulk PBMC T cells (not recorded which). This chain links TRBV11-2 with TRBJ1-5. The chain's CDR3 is CASSLKLRYQPQHF.